This T cell receptor (beta chain) was observed in a study of blood T cells in healthy people across ages. The CDR3 runs to 17 residues. The germline CDR1 and CDR2 sequences are DFQATT and SNEGSKA (reference sequence). To note about this clonotype: Antigen: not known.

Total RNA extracted from each sample amounted to at least 6 micrograms. Through a sample-barcoded 5' primer and a J-beta primer mix, a second PCR was run for 7 to 11 cycles. Each cDNA molecule was tagged by a template-switch adaptor that had 12 random nucleotides. TCRdb processed the 5' RACE reads anew with MiXCR; each CDR3 protein has one entry. This repertoire shows about 1.7 million distinct CDR3 sequences, roughly 27% found once; its top ten account for 7.7%. General study points: Per million T cells, the diversity of TCR beta decreased roughly linearly as age advanced. The long-lived group displayed more naive CD4+ cells, plus higher diversity, than the aged donors did.

The sequenced sample was blood. The chain has TRBV20-1 and TRBJ2-4, with 13 bases fitting TRBD2. TRBJ2-7 explains the end of the DNA better; the J call may be wrong. This receptor was taken from a woman under 40 in good health. In nucleotides, the CDR3 is TGCAGTGCTAGAGATCAACTAGCGGGAGGGGTATCCTACGAGCAGTACTTC. Encoded protein: CSARDQLAGGVSYEQYF.